These 32 T cell receptor beta chains originate from one sample sequenced in a study of cytomegalovirus exposure and HLA in healthy donors (dated by TCRdb to 2015 to 2018). The library came from the immunoSEQ multiplex PCR assay. A mixture of 60 forward primers for TCR Vbeta segments and 13 reverse primers for TCR Jbeta segments was used in the multiplex PCR. This is the immuneACCESS table as TCRdb keeps it, with only in-frame sequences that have V and J called. A part of the clones is gone; compared with another copy, unresolved V genes explain less than half, and the rest is unexplained. For this sample there are tens of thousands of clones; 77% appear just once. Roughly 3.6% of the sample is held by the ten biggest clonotypes. The sample consisted of PBMCs. The receptors here all came from a man aged 25 to 40 in good health and CMV-seronegative.

The V call is TRBV7-9, the J call TRBJ1-4; 8 bases align to TRBD1. With V trimmed by 1 base and J by 7 bases, 5 bases remained unmatched. This CDR3 spans 15 amino acids. Germline CDR1 is SEHNR and CDR2 is FQNEAQ (reference sequence). The CDR3 loop is CASSLGRTGSEKLFF. The CDR3 coding sequence is TGTGCCAGCAGCTTAGGAAGGACAGGGAGTGAAAAACTGTTTTTT.

This clone was counted between two and nine times. This chain links TRBV4-2 with TRBJ2-1; TRBD2 agrees at 9 bases. Germline trimming cut 1 base from V and 5 bases from J; bases unmatched to any gene: 6. CDR3 length equals 16 residues. CDR1 is LGHNA and CDR2 is YNFKEQ in the germline V gene. CDR3 sequence reads: CASSQATGTSNNEQFF. The CDR3 DNA follows: TGTGCCAGCAGCCAAGCTACCGGGACTAGCAACAATGAGCAGTTCTTC.

A few counts support this clone. The chain couples TRBV10-2 to TRBJ2-5; D not resolved. The closer fit of TRBJ2-7 to the DNA end suggests the J call may be wrong. CDR1 is WSHSY and CDR2 is SAAADI in the germline V gene. This CDR3 is built from 12 residues. The CDR3 sequence is CASSNLAYEQYF. The DNA for the CDR3 is TGCGCCAGCAGTAACCTCGCCTACGAGCAGTACTTC.

This clone was observed a few times. V and J are TRBV19 and TRBJ2-7, with D possibly being TRBD1 (5 bases). The CDR3 has 13 residues. Trimming removed 5 bases from V and 3 bases from J, with 11 bases in between. Germline assignment: CDR1 LNHDA and CDR2 SQIVND (reference sequence). For the CDR3, the DNA is TGTGCCAGTAGTGGTCCAGGGTTCTACGAGCAGTACTTC. This codes for CASSGPGFYEQYF. Variable domain in full (rest from reference TRBV19 and TRBJ2-7): DGGITQSPKYLFRKEGQNVTLSCEQNLNHDAMYWYRQDPGQGLRLIYYSQIVNDFQKGDIAEGYSVSREKKESFPLTVTSAQKNPTAFYLCASSGPGFYEQYFGPGTRLTVT.

V is TRBV5-1 and J is TRBJ1-4, with a possible D match to TRBD1 (5 bases). Germline assignment: CDR1 SGHRS and CDR2 YFSETQ. The V gene lost 3 bases and the J gene lost 0 bases, with 9 bases spanning the gap. CDR3 length equals 15 residues. CDR3 in amino acids: CASSSQGATNEKLFF. CDR3 coding DNA: TGCGCCAGCAGCTCGCAGGGCGCAACTAATGAAAAACTGTTTTTT.

V usage is TRBV10-3 and J usage is TRBJ2-7, with D perhaps matching TRBD2 (6 bases). Between the trimmed V and J ends, which lost 11 bases and 0 bases, there was a span of 14 bases. The CDR3 covers 13 residues. CDR1 is ENHRY and CDR2 is SYGVKD in the germline V gene. CDR3 in amino acids: CASISGASYEQYF. The CDR3 nucleotides read TGTGCCTCGATTAGCGGAGCCTCCTACGAGCAGTACTTC.

This chain links TRBV5-6 with TRBJ2-7, with 7 bases that match TRBD2. J gave up 5 bases and V 0 bases, and 17 bases lay outside the gene matches. Germline CDR1 reads SGHDT; CDR2 reads YYEEEE. The CDR3 contains 18 residues. This CDR3 reads CASSLGGGRAGTLHEQYF. CDR3 nucleotide sequence: TGTGCCAGCAGCTTGGGGGGAGGGAGGGCGGGGACGCTCCACGAGCAGTACTTC.

The rearrangement links TRBV2 to TRBJ1-1; TRBD1 is a possible D gene (6 bases). Trimming left V 4 bases short and J 2 bases short, with 11 bases between. Germline CDR1 SNHLY, CDR2 FYNNEI. This CDR3 is 14 amino acids long. The CDR3 protein is CASSVQGVNTEAFF. The CDR3 DNA reads as TGTGCCAGCAGTGTACAGGGCGTAAACACTGAAGCTTTCTTT.

This sequence joins TRBV7-9 and TRBJ1-2; D is unresolved. CDR3 length equals 14 residues. Trimming removed 3 bases from V and 4 bases from J, with 12 bases in between. Germline V gene sequence: CDR1 SEHNR, CDR2 FQNEAQ (reference sequence). The CDR3 nucleotides read TGTGCCAGCAGCTTCACCGGGTCAGTCTATGGCTACACCTTC. Protein sequence: CASSFTGSVYGYTF.

The chain couples TRBV5-6 to TRBJ2-7, with D tentatively TRBD2 (6 bases). CDR1 is SGHDT and CDR2 is YYEEEE in the germline V gene. The CDR3 has 15 residues. V gave up 4 bases and J gave up 2 bases, with 16 bases separating them. The CDR3 sequence is CASSPPRGSPYEQYF. In nucleotides, the CDR3 is TGTGCCAGCAGCCCCCCACGGGGGAGTCCCTACGAGCAGTACTTC.

This chain joins TRBV6-5 and TRBJ2-7, with 8 bases lining up with TRBD1. CDR1 and CDR2 (germline): MNHEY, SVGAGI. J lost 2 bases, V lost 0 bases, and 3 bases had no gene match. The CDR3 consists of 15 residues. This CDR3 reads CASSYSGQETYEQYF. CDR3 coding DNA: TGTGCCAGCAGTTACTCGGGACAGGAGACCTACGAGCAGTACTTC.

The CDR3 spells CASSALGAGANEQFF. CDR3 sequence (DNA): TGTGCCAGCAGTGCCCTGGGGGCAGGAGCCAATGAGCAGTTCTTC. The chain couples TRBV2 to TRBJ2-1; the D gene is possibly TRBD1 (6 bases). The germline V gene encodes CDR1 SNHLY and CDR2 FYNNEI. Trimming took off 4 bases at V and 6 bases at J, with 16 bases between the two ends. The CDR3 is made up of 15 amino acids. The full variable domain, completed using reference TRBV2 and TRBJ2-1, is EPEVTQTPSHQVTQMGQEVILRCVPISNHLYFYWYRQILGQKVEFLVSFYNNEISEKSEIFDDQFSVERPDGSNFTLKIRSTKLEDSAMYFCASSALGAGANEQFFGPGTRLTVL.

This clone came up a few times. The chain joins TRBV18 to TRBJ2-3, with D perhaps TRBD2 (6 bases). Deletions cut 3 bases from V and 6 bases from J, with 10 bases between. Germline-derived CDR1 and CDR2 are KGHSH and LQKENI. The CDR3 consists of 13 residues. DNA of the CDR3: TGTGCCAGCTCACCCGGGACTTGGGATACGCAGTATTTT. Encoded protein: CASSPGTWDTQYF. Full variable domain (remainder filled in from reference TRBV18 and TRBJ2-3): NAGVMQNPRHLVRRRGQEARLRCSPMKGHSHVYWYRQLPEEGLKFMVYLQKENIIDESGMPKERFSAEFPKEGPSILRIQQVVRGDSAAYFCASSPGTWDTQYFGPGTRLTVL.

The chain combines TRBV7-2 with TRBJ2-5; D may be TRBD2 (6 bases). Germline V gives CDR1 SGHTA, CDR2 FQGNSA. This CDR3 is built from 16 residues. V was pared by 1 base and J by 4 bases, with 16 bases between. CDR3 in DNA: TGTGCCAGCAGCTTAGGGGCGGGGAAGAGTAGAGAGACCCAGTACTTC. Its translation is CASSLGAGKSRETQYF. The full variable domain, with the rest looked up from reference TRBV7-2 and TRBJ2-5, is GAGVSQSPSNKVTEKGKDVELRCDPISGHTALYWYRQSLGQGLEFLIYFQGNSAPDKSGLPSDRFSAERTGGSVSTLTIQRTQQEDSAVYLCASSLGAGKSRETQYFGPGTRLLVL.

V gene TRBV11-2 combines with J gene TRBJ2-1, with D perhaps matching TRBD2 (6 bases). The germline V and J ends were trimmed by 2 bases and 6 bases, with 11 bases remaining between them. The germline V gene has CDR1 SGHAT and CDR2 FQNNGV. The CDR3 runs to 14 residues. The CDR3 is CASSLFPGGNEQFF. CDR3 DNA: TGTGCCAGCAGCTTATTCCCCGGGGGCAATGAGCAGTTCTTC.

This clone appeared a few times. The gene calls are TRBV9 and TRBJ1-1; 7 nucleotides align to TRBD1. Germline CDR1 is SGDLS and CDR2 is YYNGEE. The V and J ends lost 3 bases and 8 bases, in that order; junction bases with no gene match: 4. There are 12 residues in the CDR3. CDR3 DNA: TGTGCCAGCAGCGCCCAACAGGGGGAAGCTTTCTTT. This sequence encodes CASSAQQGEAFF.

J is TRBJ2-1 and V is TRBV18; no firm D call. The CDR3 covers 13 residues. Germline lookup yields CDR1 KGHSH and CDR2 LQKENI. Deletions cut 3 bases from V and 8 bases from J, with 11 bases between. CDR3 residues: CASSPTTWDEQFF. CDR3 bases: TGTGCCAGCTCACCGACAACCTGGGATGAGCAGTTCTTC. Complete variable domain (other parts from reference TRBV18 and TRBJ2-1): NAGVMQNPRHLVRRRGQEARLRCSPMKGHSHVYWYRQLPEEGLKFMVYLQKENIIDESGMPKERFSAEFPKEGPSILRIQQVVRGDSAAYFCASSPTTWDEQFFGPGTRLTVL.

V is TRBV19 and J is TRBJ1-5, with TRBD1 identical over 7 bases. CDR3 length: 14 amino acids. CDR1 and CDR2 from the germline V gene are LNHDA and SQIVND (reference sequence). V trimming: 1 base; J trimming: 6 bases; junction bases outside the gene matches: 3. Here the CDR3 DNA reads TGTGCCAGTAGTATAGGGAACAGGGGTCAGCCCCAGCATTTT. Residues: CASSIGNRGQPQHF. The entire variable domain, with the rest obtained from reference TRBV19 and TRBJ1-5, is as follows: DGGITQSPKYLFRKEGQNVTLSCEQNLNHDAMYWYRQDPGQGLRLIYYSQIVNDFQKGDIAEGYSVSREKKESFPLTVTSAQKNPTAFYLCASSIGNRGQPQHFGDGTRLSIL.

The CDR3 DNA is TGTGCCAGCAGCCCCTTCCCGGACAGGCGGGATGAGCAGTTCTTC. Translating it yields CASSPFPDRRDEQFF. The chain uses TRBV11-3 and TRBJ2-1; 7 nucleotides line up with TRBD1. Germline lookup yields CDR1 SGHNT and CDR2 YENEEA. V dropped 5 bases and J dropped 8; count of bases not matched to a gene: 12. This CDR3 has 15 amino acids.

This clone was found a few times. The chain joins TRBV30 to TRBJ1-5, with D unclear. The V and J ends lost 1 base and 7 bases respectively, with 8 bases between them. The CDR3 totals 12 residues. Germline loops: CDR1 GTSNPN, CDR2 SVGIG (reference sequence). The CDR3, as DNA: TGTGCCTGGAGTGAGGAGAGACAGCCCCAGCATTTT. Amino acid sequence: CAWSEERQPQHF.

This chain uses TRBV6-5 with TRBJ1-3; unclear D gene. V was shortened by 7 bases and J by 1 base, with 8 bases between the two germline ends. The CDR3 sequence is 13 residues long. Germline V gene data show CDR1 as MNHEY and CDR2 as SVGAGI. This chain's CDR3 is CASNSGSGNTIYF. CDR3 coding DNA: TGTGCCAGCAATTCGGGTTCTGGAAACACCATATATTTT.

This chain uses TRBV7-2 with TRBJ2-2; weak D call: TRBD2 (5 bases). Germline CDR1 SGHTA, CDR2 FQGNSA. This CDR3 contains 18 residues. V was clipped by 4 bases and J by 4 bases, with 22 bases between them. Here the CDR3 reads CASSSRTGIQATTGELFF. In nucleotides, the CDR3 is TGTGCCAGCAGCTCCCGGACCGGGATCCAGGCTACCACCGGGGAGCTGTTTTTT. The complete variable domain, with remaining parts taken from reference TRBV7-2 and TRBJ2-2, reads GAGVSQSPSNKVTEKGKDVELRCDPISGHTALYWYRQSLGQGLEFLIYFQGNSAPDKSGLPSDRFSAERTGGSVSTLTIQRTQQEDSAVYLCASSSRTGIQATTGELFFGEGSRLTVL.

The CDR3 loop is CASSLGLLVRNTEAFF. The DNA for the CDR3 is TGTGCCAGCAGCTTAGGTTTATTGGTTAGAAACACTGAAGCTTTCTTT. The chain links TRBV7-9 to TRBJ1-1; D is unclear. This CDR3 contains 16 residues. Trimming removed 1 base from V and 2 bases from J, with 14 bases in between. Germline V gene lookup returns CDR1 SEHNR and CDR2 FQNEAQ (reference sequence).

CDR3 coding DNA: TGTGCCAGCAGCTTAGGACAGGGCCTAGGGGAGACCCAGTACTTC. This gives the protein CASSLGQGLGETQYF. The chain links TRBV7-2 to TRBJ2-5; 7 nucleotides line up with TRBD1. J was trimmed by 5 bases and V by 1 base; bases with no gene match: 7. From germline, CDR1 is SGHTA and CDR2 FQGNSA. The CDR3 is 15 residues long.

This clone appeared a few times. The rearrangement links TRBV6-1 to TRBJ2-5, with 8 positions matching TRBD1. V dropped 5 bases and J dropped 2; count of bases not matched to a gene: 7. CDR1 and CDR2 (germline): MNHNS, SASEGT. CDR3 length: 15 residues. The CDR3, as DNA: TGTGCCAGCAGTAAAACTGACAGGGGACAAGAGACCCAGTACTTC. It encodes CASSKTDRGQETQYF.

CDR3 sequence (DNA): TGTGCCAGCAGCGTAGTTAGGCGGGAAAGCACAGATACGCAGTATTTT. This sequence encodes CASSVVRRESTDTQYF. This chain connects TRBV9 to TRBJ2-3; possibly TRBD2 for D (6 bases). Between the trimmed V and J ends, which lost 0 bases and 0 bases, there was a span of 11 bases. CDR3 length equals 16 residues. CDR1 and CDR2 (germline): SGDLS, YYNGEE. Supplemented by reference TRBV9 and TRBJ2-3, the full variable domain reads DSGVTQTPKHLITATGQRVTLRCSPRSGDLSVYWYQQSLDQGLQFLIQYYNGEERAKGNILERFSAQQFPDLHSELNLSSLELGDSALYFCASSVVRRESTDTQYFGPGTRLTVL.

The rearrangement joins TRBV6-1 to TRBJ2-1, with 9 positions matching TRBD1. CDR3 length equals 14 residues. J gave up 4 bases and V 9 bases, and 7 bases lay outside the gene matches. The germline gives CDR1 MNHNS, CDR2 SASEGT. The CDR3 nucleotides read TGTGCCAGTACAACAGGGGGCGGGTACAATGAGCAGTTCTTC. This codes for CASTTGGGYNEQFF.

V is TRBV5-1 and J is TRBJ2-5, with D possibly TRBD2 on 6 matching bases. Trimming cost V 1 base and J 0 bases, with 16 bases left between them. CDR1 and CDR2 from the germline V gene are SGHRS and YFSETQ. The CDR3 contains 17 residues. This CDR3 reads CASSLRAGPTNQETQYF. The DNA for the CDR3 is TGCGCCAGCAGCTTGAGGGCGGGACCCACGAACCAAGAGACCCAGTACTTC.

The chain links TRBV11-2 to TRBJ2-3; 8 nucleotides line up with TRBD2. Unmatched junction bases numbered 13, after V lost 4 bases and J lost 4 bases. Germline CDR1 reads SGHAT; CDR2 reads FQNNGV. The CDR3 totals 17 residues. DNA for the CDR3: TGTGCCAGCAGCTCAACTCCGGGACTAGGTACCGCAGATACGCAGTATTTT. Translated: CASSSTPGLGTADTQYF. The full variable domain, its missing parts supplied by reference TRBV11-2 and TRBJ2-3, is EAGVAQSPRYKIIEKRQSVAFWCNPISGHATLYWYQQILGQGPKLLIQFQNNGVVDDSQLPKDRFSAERLKGVDSTLKIQPAKLEDSAVYLCASSSTPGLGTADTQYFGPGTRLTVL.

The gene calls are TRBV5-1 and TRBJ2-7; 7 positions agree with TRBD1. CDR1 SGHRS and CDR2 YFSETQ come from the germline V gene. Trimming took 1 base from V and 3 from J; bases not matched to a gene: 4. The CDR3 loop spans 14 amino acids. CDR3 residues: CASSLSGQNYEQYF. Written as DNA, the CDR3 is TGCGCCAGCAGCTTGTCGGGACAGAACTACGAGCAGTACTTC.

V usage is TRBV2 and J usage is TRBJ1-1; a possible D gene is TRBD1 (6 bases). The germline gives CDR1 SNHLY, CDR2 FYNNEI. The CDR3 extends over 14 amino acids. V lost 6 bases and J lost 0, with 11 bases in between. The CDR3 region is CASSWQGMNTEAFF. CDR3 coding DNA: TGTGCCAGCAGCTGGCAGGGGATGAACACTGAAGCTTTCTTT. The whole variable domain, remainder taken from reference TRBV2 and TRBJ1-1, is EPEVTQTPSHQVTQMGQEVILRCVPISNHLYFYWYRQILGQKVEFLVSFYNNEISEKSEIFDDQFSVERPDGSNFTLKIRSTKLEDSAMYFCASSWQGMNTEAFFGQGTRLTVV.

This clone was counted a single time. The V gene is TRBV28, the J gene TRBJ2-2; D not certain. Trimming left V 3 bases short and J 1 base short, with 12 bases between. The germline gives CDR1 MDHEN, CDR2 SYDVKM. The CDR3 has 16 residues. The CDR3 region has the DNA TGTGCCAGCAGTTTCGCCCGGTCGGTGAACACCGGGGAGCTGTTTTTT. Translating gives CASSFARSVNTGELFF.